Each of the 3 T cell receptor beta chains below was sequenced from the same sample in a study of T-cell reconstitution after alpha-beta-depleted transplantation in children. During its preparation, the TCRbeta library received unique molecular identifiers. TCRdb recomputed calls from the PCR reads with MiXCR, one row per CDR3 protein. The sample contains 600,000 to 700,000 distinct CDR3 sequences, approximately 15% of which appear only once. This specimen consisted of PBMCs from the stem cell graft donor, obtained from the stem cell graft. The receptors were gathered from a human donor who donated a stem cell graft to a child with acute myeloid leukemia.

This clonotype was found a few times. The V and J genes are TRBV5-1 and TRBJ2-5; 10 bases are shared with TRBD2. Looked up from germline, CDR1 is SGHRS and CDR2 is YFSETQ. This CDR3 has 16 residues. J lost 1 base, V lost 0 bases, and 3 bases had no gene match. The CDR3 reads CASSLGSGGFQETQYF. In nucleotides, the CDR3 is TGCGCCAGCAGCTTGGGTAGCGGGGGGTTCCAAGAGACCCAGTACTTC. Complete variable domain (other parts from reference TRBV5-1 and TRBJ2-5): KAGVTQTPRYLIKTRGQQVTLSCSPISGHRSVSWYQQTPGQGLQFLFEYFSETQRNKGNFPGRFSGRQFSNSRSEMNVSTLELGDSALYLCASSLGSGGFQETQYFGPGTRLLVL.

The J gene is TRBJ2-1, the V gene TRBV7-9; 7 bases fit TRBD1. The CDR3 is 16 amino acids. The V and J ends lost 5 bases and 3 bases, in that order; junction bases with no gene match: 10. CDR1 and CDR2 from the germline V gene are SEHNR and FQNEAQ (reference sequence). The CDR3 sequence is CASSPPPGQLYNEQFF. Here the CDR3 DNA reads TGTGCCAGCAGCCCTCCCCCGGGACAGCTCTACAATGAGCAGTTCTTC. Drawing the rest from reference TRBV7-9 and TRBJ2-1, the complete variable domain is DTGVSQNPRHKITKRGQNVTFRCDPISEHNRLYWYRQTLGQGPEFLTYFQNEAQLEKSRLLSDRFSAERPKGSFSTLEIQRTEQGDSAMYLCASSPPPGQLYNEQFFGPGTRLTVL.

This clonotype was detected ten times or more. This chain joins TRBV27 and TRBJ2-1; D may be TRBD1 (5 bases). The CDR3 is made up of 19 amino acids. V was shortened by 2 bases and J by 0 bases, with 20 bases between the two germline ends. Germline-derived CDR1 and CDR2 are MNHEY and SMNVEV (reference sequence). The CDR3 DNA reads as TGTGCCAGCAGTTTAGATGGACAAGGATTCCTGAGCTCCTACAATGAGCAGTTCTTC. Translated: CASSLDGQGFLSSYNEQFF.